The present TCR beta chain was sequenced within a study of cytomegalovirus exposure and HLA in healthy donors. Study-level findings and limits: A later analysis showed that HLA-associated TCR beta chains had undergone more clonal expansion than equally common others. In vitro experiments confirmed that a few CMV-associated chains were specific for CMV antigens. A list of approximately 150 TCR beta chains associated with cytomegalovirus was given. As was reported, the HLA-A and HLA-B alleles of most subjects were accurately predicted from TCR beta sequences.

Concerning this clone itself: Antigen: not known.

PCR was performed using 60 Vbeta and 13 Jbeta primers. The assay was immunoSEQ multiplex PCR, and TCRdb's table has in-frame clones only and misses some. The sample has fewer than 100,000 clones; the top ten hold 3.5% to 4%. V lost 1 base to trimming and J lost 5 bases; unmatched junction nucleotides: 7. The CDR3 runs 17 residues. CDR1 is MNHEY and CDR2 is SMNVEV in the germline V gene (reference sequence). This clonotype was sampled from a man aged 18-30 years in good health and CMV-seropositive. This chain links TRBV27 with TRBJ2-2; 10 nucleotides line up with TRBD1. Sequencing was done on a sample of PBMCs. The CDR3 DNA is TGTGCCAGCAGTTTATACCCAGGACAGGGGGTAACCGGGGAGCTGTTTTTT. It is translated as CASSLYPGQGVTGELFF.